These 8 T cell receptor beta chains were sequenced from one sample in a study of immune evolution from preneoplasia to lung adenocarcinoma. TCRdb keeps only in-frame clones here, not all; method: immunoSEQ multiplex PCR. Here the sample spans just under 10,000 clones, about 80% being singletons. The specimen sequenced was FFPE minimally invasive lung adenocarcinoma tissue. These receptors were taken from a person aged 70 to 85 with lung adenocarcinoma. Some clones in this sample may be carry-over from other donors' samples.

This chain joins TRBV30 and TRBJ1-4, with 11 bases aligning to TRBD1. CDR1 and CDR2 (germline): GTSNPN, SVGIG (reference sequence). Losses at the gene ends were 3 bases for V and 6 bases for J; bases not matched to a gene: 3. This CDR3 is 14 amino acids long. The CDR3 nucleotides read TGTGCCTGGAGAGGACAGGGGGCGCATGAAAAACTGTTTTTT. Its protein is CAWRGQGAHEKLFF.

J is TRBJ2-5 and V is TRBV7-9, with unresolved D. The V end lost 3 bases, the J end lost 5 bases, and 13 bases lay between the germline ends. Germline V CDR1 and CDR2: SEHNR, FQNEAQ (reference sequence). This CDR3 is 14 amino acids long. The CDR3 loop is CASSFSALLETQYF. The CDR3, as DNA: TGTGCCAGCAGCTTTTCAGCGTTGTTGGAGACCCAGTACTTC.

The chain combines TRBV7-9 with TRBJ2-5; 8 nucleotides align to TRBD1. V gave up 7 bases and J gave up 5 bases; unmatched junction bases: 6. The germline gives CDR1 SEHNR, CDR2 FQNEAQ (reference sequence). The CDR3 has 13 amino acids. The CDR3 loop reads CASNDRGWETQYF. Here the CDR3 DNA reads TGTGCCAGCAACGACAGGGGCTGGGAGACCCAGTACTTC.

The V and J genes are TRBV9 and TRBJ1-1; no firm D call. CDR1 and CDR2 (germline): SGDLS, YYNGEE. The CDR3 runs 13 residues. V lost 0 bases to trimming and J lost 1 base, with 4 bases between them. Here the CDR3 reads CASSVGPNTEAFF. The DNA of the CDR3 is TGTGCCAGCAGCGTAGGGCCGAACACTGAAGCTTTCTTT.

V is TRBV27 and J is TRBJ1-3; D ambiguous. V was pared by 5 bases and J by 3 bases, with 8 bases between. The CDR3 is made up of 13 amino acids. In germline, CDR1 is MNHEY, CDR2 SMNVEV (reference sequence). The DNA of the CDR3 is TGTGCCAGCAGTGAGTCGGTTGGAAACACCATATATTTT. Its translation: CASSESVGNTIYF.

The chain combines TRBV30 with TRBJ2-5, with D possibly TRBD2 on 6 matching bases. The ends were cut back, 4 bases at V and 1 base at J, with 19 bases in the middle. Germline CDR1 and CDR2: GTSNPN and SVGIG (reference sequence). The CDR3 has 16 residues. The CDR3 loop is CAWTSGRRGFQETQYF. The CDR3 DNA sequence: TGTGCCTGGACGAGTGGGAGGAGAGGGTTCCAAGAGACCCAGTACTTC.

This clone has only a few counts. V usage is TRBV27 and J usage is TRBJ2-4, with D possibly TRBD1 on 6 matching bases. The V end lost 5 bases, the J end lost 2 bases, and 10 bases lay between the germline ends. From germline, CDR1 is MNHEY and CDR2 SMNVEV (reference sequence). This CDR3 comprises 14 residues. In nucleotides, the CDR3 is TGTGCCAGCAGTCCGGACAGCTCCAAAAACATTCAGTACTTC. This gives the protein CASSPDSSKNIQYF.

The chain joins TRBV6-5 to TRBJ1-3, with 9 bases that match TRBD1. V was clipped by 5 bases and J by 4 bases; unmatched bases: 3. CDR1 and CDR2 from the germline V gene are MNHEY and SVGAGI. This CDR3 region has 14 residues. The CDR3 nucleotides read TGTGCCAGCAGTCGGGACAGGGAGGGAAACACCATATATTTT. Protein: CASSRDREGNTIYF.